This is a list of T cell receptor beta chains from one sample in a study of technical replicates of blood from a few donors. Profiled with immunoSEQ multiplex PCR; TCRdb holds only in-frame clones, not every one. The table includes more than 50,000 clones, about 83% detected once. The sample consisted of PBMCs. Every receptor here comes from a human donor in good health. Some clones in this sample may be carry-over from other donors' samples. Both conserved end residues are part of each CDR3. Fields, in order: D gene, V gene, J gene, clone size, CDR3 protein, CDR3 DNA. D genes are given only for firm matches. Size is stated for part of the rows, as once, few or many counts, or as a class when the clone is expanded.

-	TRBV18	TRBJ1-5	-	CASSPADIGDSNQPQHF	TGTGCCAGCTCACCAGCCGACATAGGGGATAGCAATCAGCCCCAGCATTTT
-	TRBV2	TRBJ2-1	-	CASGQIAKTYNEQFF	TGTGCCAGCGGGCAGATAGCGAAGACCTACAATGAGCAGTTCTTC
-	TRBV4-1	TRBJ1-1	-	CASSQDRTTTEAFF	TGCGCCAGCAGCCAAGATAGGACTACGACTGAAGCTTTCTTT
TRBD2	TRBV6-5	TRBJ2-5	-	CASSYRGEGGTQYF	TGTGCCAGCAGTTACCGGGGGGAGGGTGGTACCCAGTACTTC
-	TRBV2	TRBJ1-6	-	CASSEAQGGSPLHF	TGTGCCAGCAGTGAGGCACAAGGGGGTTCACCCCTCCACTTT
TRBD1	TRBV11-2	TRBJ2-2	-	CASSSTQGAVGELFF	TGTGCCAGCAGCTCGACCCAGGGGGCGGTCGGGGAGCTGTTTTTT
TRBD2	TRBV11-2	TRBJ2-2	few	CASSPRGRTSSNTGELFF	TGTGCCAGCAGCCCCAGAGGCCGGACTAGCAGCAACACCGGGGAGCTGTTTTTT
TRBD2	TRBV4-3	TRBJ2-7	-	CASSLTRLAGSYEQYF	TGCGCCAGCAGCTTGACCCGACTAGCGGGCTCCTACGAGCAGTACTTC
TRBD2	TRBV7-2	TRBJ2-5	-	CASSWASGGGQETQYF	TGTGCCAGCAGCTGGGCTAGCGGGGGGGGGCAAGAGACCCAGTACTTC
TRBD1	TRBV23-1	TRBJ1-1	-	CASSVPTGVTEAFF	TGCGCCAGCAGTGTACCGACAGGGGTCACTGAAGCTTTCTTT
TRBD1	TRBV5-1	TRBJ2-2	-	CASSLLGTANTGELFF	TGCGCCAGCAGCTTGCTCGGGACAGCGAACACCGGGGAGCTGTTTTTT
-	TRBV11-1	TRBJ2-7	-	CASSIHRRGPLGEQYF	TGTGCCAGCAGCATCCACCGCAGGGGCCCGTTAGGCGAGCAGTACTTC
-	TRBV15	TRBJ2-3	-	CATSRDTSTDTQYF	TGTGCCACCAGCAGAGATACTAGCACAGATACGCAGTATTTT
TRBD2	TRBV5-4	TRBJ2-1	-	CASSLAGGAYNEQFF	TGTGCCAGCAGCTTGGCGGGGGGAGCCTACAATGAGCAGTTCTTC
TRBD2	TRBV19	TRBJ2-7	-	CASSAAGKQYF	TGTGCCAGTAGTGCAGCGGGAAAGCAGTACTTC
TRBD1	TRBV13	TRBJ2-7	once	CASGFGQGYEQYF	TGTGCCAGCGGTTTCGGACAGGGATACGAGCAGTACTTC
-	TRBV19	TRBJ1-6	-	CASSIGAWNSPLHF	TGTGCCAGTAGTATAGGGGCCTGGAATTCACCCCTCCACTTT
TRBD2	TRBV6-5	TRBJ2-1	-	CASSYSRTSENEQFF	TGTGCCAGCAGTTACTCGCGGACTAGCGAGAATGAGCAGTTCTTC
-	TRBV7-8	TRBJ2-7	once	CASSSGTISGEQYF	TGTGCCAGCAGCTCTGGCACTATATCGGGCGAGCAGTACTTC
TRBD2	TRBV7-9	TRBJ2-5	-	CASSPLAGGAQETQYF	TGTGCCAGCAGCCCACTCGCGGGGGGGGCCCAAGAGACCCAGTACTTC
TRBD1	TRBV5-6	TRBJ1-2	-	CASSFGQGPFEYGYTF	TGTGCCAGCAGCTTCGGACAGGGCCCGTTCGAATATGGCTACACCTTC
TRBD2	TRBV6-5	TRBJ2-7	-	CASSPGLASEQYF	TGTGCCAGCAGCCCCGGACTAGCTTCCGAGCAGTACTTC
TRBD2	TRBV29-1	TRBJ2-1	-	CSVGGGGLKIAYNEQFF	TGCAGCGTTGGGGGCGGGGGACTAAAAATTGCCTACAATGAGCAGTTCTTC
TRBD1	TRBV4-3	TRBJ2-1	-	CASSQGVTGGDEQFF	TGCGCCAGCAGCCAAGGGGTGACAGGGGGCGATGAGCAGTTCTTC
-	TRBV4-1	TRBJ2-1	-	CASSQGPSAYNEQFF	TGCGCCAGCAGCCAAGGTCCTAGCGCCTACAATGAGCAGTTCTTC
TRBD1	TRBV28	TRBJ1-4	-	CASSFRGLANEKLFF	TGTGCCAGCAGTTTCAGGGGGCTGGCTAATGAAAAACTGTTTTTT
TRBD2	TRBV4-2	TRBJ2-3	once	CASSQGTSGADTQYF	TGTGCCAGCAGCCAAGGGACTAGCGGGGCCGATACGCAGTATTTT
-	TRBV7-8	TRBJ2-7	-	CASSLWMAGAYEQYF	TGTGCCAGCAGCTTATGGATGGCAGGGGCTTACGAGCAGTACTTC
-	TRBV7-8	TRBJ2-1	-	CASSSARGRENEQFF	TGTGCCAGCAGCTCTGCCCGGGGCCGGGAGAATGAGCAGTTCTTC
-	TRBV5-6	TRBJ2-5	-	CASSLHRQETQYF	TGTGCCAGCAGCTTGCACAGACAAGAGACCCAGTACTTC
-	TRBV1	TRBJ2-5	-	CTSVYERGGASQETQYF	TGCACCAGTGTATATGAGCGGGGGGGGGCGTCCCAAGAGACCCAGTACTTC
-	TRBV7-2	TRBJ2-3	once	CASRISGTDTQYF	TGTGCCAGCAGAATCTCCGGCACAGATACGCAGTATTTT
TRBD2	TRBV7-2	TRBJ2-2	-	CASSPSLLAGGPGGELFF	TGTGCCAGCAGCCCAAGCTTATTAGCGGGAGGGCCGGGCGGGGAGCTGTTTTTT
-	TRBV7-9	TRBJ1-4	-	CASIAPGHTEKLFF	TGTGCCAGCATTGCCCCAGGGCACACGGAAAAACTGTTTTTT
TRBD2	TRBV15	TRBJ2-7	-	CATSRQTAGGYEQYF	TGTGCCACCAGCAGACAAACGGCGGGGGGGTACGAGCAGTACTTC
-	TRBV7-9	TRBJ2-2	-	CASEAGARTGELFF	TGTGCCAGCGAGGCGGGGGCGCGAACCGGGGAGCTGTTTTTT
TRBD2	TRBV6-1	TRBJ2-3	-	CASSEPKLAGYTDTQYF	TGTGCCAGCAGTGAACCTAAACTAGCGGGATACACAGATACGCAGTATTTT
-	TRBV7-9	TRBJ1-3	-	CASSLLGVASGNTIYF	TGTGCCAGCAGCTTATTGGGAGTAGCCTCTGGAAACACCATATATTTT
-	TRBV4-1	TRBJ1-2	-	CASSQGAQGTWGYTF	TGCGCCAGCAGCCAAGGCGCGCAGGGAACATGGGGCTACACCTTC
-	TRBV19	TRBJ1-4	-	CAAIQGEKLFF	TGTGCCGCGATACAGGGTGAAAAACTGTTTTTT
-	TRBV4-2	TRBJ2-5	-	CASSQPGERETQYF	TGTGCCAGCAGCCAGCCGGGGGAGCGGGAGACCCAGTACTTC
-	TRBV2	TRBJ1-5	-	CASSEGGRSNQPQHF	TGTGCCAGCAGTGAAGGGGGCCGGAGCAATCAGCCCCAGCATTTT
TRBD1	TRBV11-2	TRBJ1-2	-	CASGTGGWYGYTF	TGTGCCAGCGGGACAGGGGGCTGGTATGGCTACACCTTC